This T cell receptor (beta chain) was found in a study of cytomegalovirus exposure and HLA in healthy donors. At the level of the study: Later analysis reported that the roughly 110 validation repertoires shared the platform of the 650 to 700 first-cohort repertoires.

The protocol was immunoSEQ multiplex PCR, while the TCRdb copy is restricted to in-frame clones and leaves out a portion. The table records roughly 150,000 clones, roughly nine tenths of them present only once. In regard to this clone: The target antigen is unknown.

Study observations and caveats: Researchers counted around 180 TCR beta chains as cytomegalovirus-associated. TCR clusters originating in the first cohort tended to co-occur in the roughly 120 validation repertoires, according to a later analysis. High specificity and sensitivity for cytomegalovirus status were reported for the classifier.

V shed 0 bases, J shed 9 bases, and the junction held 19 bases outside the gene matches. CDR1 and CDR2 (germline): GTSNPN, SVGIG (reference sequence). The CDR3 runs to 18 residues. This chain links TRBV30 with TRBJ1-5; 8 bases are shared with TRBD1. The receptor was isolated from a woman between 18 and 29 years old in good health and CMV-seropositive. Sequencing was done on a sample of PBMCs. In DNA form, the CDR3 reads TGTGCCTGGAGTGTAAGGGACAGGCATAAGAGGGCGGTTGGGCCCCAGCATTTT. Its protein product is CAWSVRDRHKRAVGPQHF.